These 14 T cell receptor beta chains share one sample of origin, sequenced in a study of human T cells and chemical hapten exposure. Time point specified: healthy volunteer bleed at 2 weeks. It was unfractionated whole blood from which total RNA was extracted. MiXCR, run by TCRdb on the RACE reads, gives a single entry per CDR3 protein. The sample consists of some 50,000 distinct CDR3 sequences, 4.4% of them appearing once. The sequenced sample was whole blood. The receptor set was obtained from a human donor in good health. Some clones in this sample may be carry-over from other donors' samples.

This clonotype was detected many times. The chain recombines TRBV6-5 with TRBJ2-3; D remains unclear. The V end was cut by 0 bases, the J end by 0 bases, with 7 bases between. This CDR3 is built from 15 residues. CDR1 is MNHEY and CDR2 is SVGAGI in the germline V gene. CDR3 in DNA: TGTGCCAGCAGTTACTCGTCGAAGAGCACAGATACGCAGTATTTT. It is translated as CASSYSSKSTDTQYF.

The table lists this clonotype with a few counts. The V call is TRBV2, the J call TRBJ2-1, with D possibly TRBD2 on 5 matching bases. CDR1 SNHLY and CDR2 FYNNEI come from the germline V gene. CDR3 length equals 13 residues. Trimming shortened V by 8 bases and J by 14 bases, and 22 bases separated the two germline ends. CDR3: CASVTPSAHGKFF. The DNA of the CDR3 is TGTGCCAGCGTTACACCTAGTGCCCACGGGAAGTTCTTC.

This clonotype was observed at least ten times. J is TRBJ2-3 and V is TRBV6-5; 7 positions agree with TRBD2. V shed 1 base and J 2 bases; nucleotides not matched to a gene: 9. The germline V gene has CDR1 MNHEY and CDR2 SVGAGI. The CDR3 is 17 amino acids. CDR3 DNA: TGTGCCAGCAGTTACTTGTTCGGGCGGGGGAACACAGATACGCAGTATTTT. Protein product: CASSYLFGRGNTDTQYF.

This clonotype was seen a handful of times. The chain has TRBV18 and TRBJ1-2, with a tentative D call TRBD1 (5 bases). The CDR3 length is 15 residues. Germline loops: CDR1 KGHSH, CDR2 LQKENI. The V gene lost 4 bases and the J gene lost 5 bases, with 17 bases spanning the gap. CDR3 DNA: TGTGCCAGCTCACGCAACTCCGGGACGATGTATGGCTACACCTTC. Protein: CASSRNSGTMYGYTF.

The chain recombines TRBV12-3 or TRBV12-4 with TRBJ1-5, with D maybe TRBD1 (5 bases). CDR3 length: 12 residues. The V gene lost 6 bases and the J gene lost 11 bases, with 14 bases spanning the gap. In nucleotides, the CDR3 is TGTGCCAGCAGGATGGGGGATGGCTCCCAGCATTTT. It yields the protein CASRMGDGSQHF.

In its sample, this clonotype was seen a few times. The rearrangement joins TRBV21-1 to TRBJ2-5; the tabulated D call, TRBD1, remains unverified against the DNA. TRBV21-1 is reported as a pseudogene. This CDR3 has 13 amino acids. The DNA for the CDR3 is TGTGCCAGCAGCGGGGCTGGACAAGAGACCCAGTACTTC. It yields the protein CASSGAGQETQYF.

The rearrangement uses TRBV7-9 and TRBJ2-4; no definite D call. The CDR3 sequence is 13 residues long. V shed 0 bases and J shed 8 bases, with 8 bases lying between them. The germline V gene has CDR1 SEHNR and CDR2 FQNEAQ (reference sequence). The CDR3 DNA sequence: TGTGCCAGCAGCTTAGCAGGGTATGACATTCAGTACTTC. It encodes CASSLAGYDIQYF.

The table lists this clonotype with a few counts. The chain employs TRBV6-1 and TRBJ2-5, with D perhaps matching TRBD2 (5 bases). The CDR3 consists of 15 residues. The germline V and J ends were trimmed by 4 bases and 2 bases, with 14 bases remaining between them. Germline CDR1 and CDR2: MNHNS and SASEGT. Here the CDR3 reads CASSGGGLLQETQYF. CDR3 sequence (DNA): TGTGCCAGCAGTGGCGGAGGTCTCCTTCAAGAGACCCAGTACTTC.

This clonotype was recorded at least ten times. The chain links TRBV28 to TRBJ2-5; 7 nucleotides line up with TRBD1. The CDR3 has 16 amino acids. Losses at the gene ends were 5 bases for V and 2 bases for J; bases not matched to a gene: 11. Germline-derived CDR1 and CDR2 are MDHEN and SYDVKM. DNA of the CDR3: TGTGCCAGCAGTGTCGGGCGAAGGGGGCTACAAGAGACCCAGTACTTC. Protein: CASSVGRRGLQETQYF.

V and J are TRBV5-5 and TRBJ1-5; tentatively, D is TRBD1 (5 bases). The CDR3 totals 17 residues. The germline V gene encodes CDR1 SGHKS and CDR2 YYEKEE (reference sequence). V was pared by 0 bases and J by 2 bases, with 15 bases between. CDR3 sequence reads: CASSLGPSAGGNQPQHF. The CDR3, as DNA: TGTGCCAGCAGCTTGGGCCCCTCGGCGGGGGGCAATCAGCCCCAGCATTTT.

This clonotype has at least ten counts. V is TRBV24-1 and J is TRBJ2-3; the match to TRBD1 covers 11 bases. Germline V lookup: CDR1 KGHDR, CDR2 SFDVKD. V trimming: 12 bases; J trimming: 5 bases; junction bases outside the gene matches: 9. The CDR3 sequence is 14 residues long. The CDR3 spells CAARGQGAGDTQYF. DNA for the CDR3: TGTGCCGCGCGAGGACAGGGGGCGGGAGATACGCAGTATTTT.

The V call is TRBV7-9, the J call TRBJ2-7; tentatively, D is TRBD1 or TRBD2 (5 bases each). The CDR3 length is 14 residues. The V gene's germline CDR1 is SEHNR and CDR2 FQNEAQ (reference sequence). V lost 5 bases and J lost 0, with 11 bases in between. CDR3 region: CASSPRDGSYEQYF. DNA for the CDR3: TGTGCCAGCAGCCCCCGGGACGGCTCCTACGAGCAGTACTTC. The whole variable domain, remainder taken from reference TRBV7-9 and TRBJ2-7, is DTGVSQNPRHKITKRGQNVTFRCDPISEHNRLYWYRQTLGQGPEFLTYFQNEAQLEKSRLLSDRFSAERPKGSFSTLEIQRTEQGDSAMYLCASSPRDGSYEQYFGPGTRLTVT.

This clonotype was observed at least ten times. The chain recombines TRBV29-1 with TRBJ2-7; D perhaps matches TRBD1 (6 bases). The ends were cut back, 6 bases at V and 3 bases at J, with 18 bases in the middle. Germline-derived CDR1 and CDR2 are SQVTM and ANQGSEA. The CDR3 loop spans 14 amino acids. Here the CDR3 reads CSVRGPGPYYEQYF. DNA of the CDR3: TGCAGCGTCAGGGGCCCTGGTCCCTACTACGAGCAGTACTTC.

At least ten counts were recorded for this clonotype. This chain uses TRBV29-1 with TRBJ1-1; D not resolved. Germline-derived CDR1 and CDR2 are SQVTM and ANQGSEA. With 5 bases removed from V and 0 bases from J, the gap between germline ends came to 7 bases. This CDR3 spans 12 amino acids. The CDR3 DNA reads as TGCAGCGTTATAAGGATGAACACTGAAGCTTTCTTT. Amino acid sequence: CSVIRMNTEAFF.